These T cell receptor beta chains were read from a single sample in a study of cytomegalovirus exposure and HLA in healthy donors. Assay used: immunoSEQ multiplex PCR; TCRdb lists only in-frame clones, some missing. Among more than 95,000 clones, less than 85% were seen once, and the ten largest hold around 16%. The source material was PBMCs. These TCRs come from a man aged 50 to 59 in good health and CMV-seropositive. Each CDR3 is given with its conserved first and last residue. A D gene is named only where the DNA matches it firmly. Only some rows state a clone size, as once, few, many or a class for expanded clones.

>-|few|TRBV27|TRBJ2-1
TGTGCCAGCAGTTCCCGGGGAGTGACGGGTGAGCAGTTCTTC
CASSSRGVTGEQFF
>TRBD1|few|TRBV19|TRBJ1-3
TGTGCCAGTAGTATTAGACAGGGACCAGGAAACACCATATATTTT
CASSIRQGPGNTIYF
>-|-|TRBV5-1|TRBJ1-2
TGCGCCAGCAGCGGGGGGACGGAGCTAGGGGACTATGGCTACACCTTC
CASSGGTELGDYGYTF
>-|-|TRBV11-3|TRBJ2-7
TGTGCCAGCAGCTGGACGGGGAGCTCCTACGAGCAGTACTTC
CASSWTGSSYEQYF
>-|few|TRBV6-1|TRBJ2-3
TGTGCCAGCAGTGAACTGGGGGCATGGAAAACAGATACGCAGTATTTT
CASSELGAWKTDTQYF
>TRBD1|-|TRBV18|TRBJ2-5
TGTGCCAGCTCACCACGGGCAGGGGGCCAAGAGACCCAGTACTTC
CASSPRAGGQETQYF
>TRBD2|once|TRBV6-6|TRBJ2-1
TGTGCCAGCAGTATCCTGAGCGGGAGGGGGTACAATGAGCAGTTCTTC
CASSILSGRGYNEQFF
>-|-|TRBV4-1|TRBJ2-7
TGCGCCAGCAGCCAGGGCCACGGGACAACTTTCTACGAGCAGTACTTC
CASSQGHGTTFYEQYF
>TRBD1|-|TRBV11-2|TRBJ2-7
TGTGCCAGCACCCCAGGACAGGGGGGCTCCTACGAGCAGTACTTC
CASTPGQGGSYEQYF
>-|-|TRBV5-1|TRBJ1-1
TGCGCCAGCAGCGCCGGTCGACAGAACACTGAAGCTTTCTTT
CASSAGRQNTEAFF
>TRBD2|-|TRBV11-2|TRBJ2-1
TGTGCCAGCAGCCCCGGCCTAGCGGGGGGGTCCTACAATGAGCAGTTCTTC
CASSPGLAGGSYNEQFF
>TRBD2|-|TRBV27|TRBJ2-1
TGTGCCAGCAATGCAGCGGGAGTGGATGAGCAGTTCTTC
CASNAAGVDEQFF
>-|-|TRBV10-1|TRBJ1-2
TGCGCCAGCAGTGGAGGTTATGGCTACACCTTC
CASSGGYGYTF
>-|few|TRBV28|TRBJ1-2
TGTGCCAGCAGTCCATCGACAGACATTTATTCCTATGGCTACACCTTC
CASSPSTDIYSYGYTF
>TRBD1|-|TRBV19|TRBJ1-2
TGTGCCAGTAGGACCTCAGGACAGGAAAAAGCAGGCTACACCTTC
CASRTSGQEKAGYTF
>-|-|TRBV5-1|TRBJ2-2
TGCGCCAGCAGCTTGCGCACACAGAACACCGGGGAGCTGTTTTTT
CASSLRTQNTGELFF
>TRBD2|-|TRBV27|TRBJ2-6
TGTGCCAGCAGTTTAGCGGGAGGAAGCTCTGGGGCCAACGTCCTGACTTTC
CASSLAGGSSGANVLTF
>TRBD2|-|TRBV9|TRBJ2-1
TGTGCCAGCAGTCAACAAGCGGGGGGGTACAATGAGCAGTTCTTC
CASSQQAGGYNEQFF
>TRBD1|once|TRBV19|TRBJ2-7
TGTGCCAGTAGTATGCGGCAGGGGGCGGACGAGCAGTACTTC
CASSMRQGADEQYF
>-|-|TRBV9|TRBJ2-3
TGTGCCAGCAGCGTAACGGCGGGACAGTTTGGGACAGATACGCAGTATTTT
CASSVTAGQFGTDTQYF
>-|-|TRBV9|TRBJ2-5
TGTGCCAGCAGCGTAGGGGGGGGCTACCAGGAGACCCAGTACTTC
CASSVGGGYQETQYF
>TRBD2|-|TRBV9|TRBJ2-1
TGTGCCAGCAGCGCAGGGACTAGCAGAGGTCGGAATGAGCAGTTCTTC
CASSAGTSRGRNEQFF
>TRBD2|-|TRBV11-2|TRBJ2-1
TGTGCCAGCAGATCTAGCGGGAGCTCCTACAATGAGCAGTTCTTC
CASRSSGSSYNEQFF
>-|-|TRBV27|TRBJ1-1
TGTGCCAGCAGATTATCCAGGGGCACTGAAGCTTTCTTT
CASRLSRGTEAFF
>-|-|TRBV7-2|TRBJ1-5
TGTGCCAGCAGCTTAGTATGGGAGGAGCCCCAGCATTTT
CASSLVWEEPQHF
>-|once|TRBV5-1|TRBJ1-4
TGCGCCAACACCTCCGGCGCAGGGGAAGGGGAAAAACTGTTTTTT
CANTSGAGEGEKLFF
>TRBD2|-|TRBV6-1|TRBJ2-5
TGTGCCAGCTGGGCGGGAGGGGGTGGAGAGACCCAGTACTTC
CASWAGGGGETQYF
>TRBD1|few|TRBV2|TRBJ2-3
TGTGCCAGCAGTGAGTACAGGGGGCGAAGTGGAGATACGCAGTATTTT
CASSEYRGRSGDTQYF
>TRBD1|-|TRBV27|TRBJ1-6
TGTGCCAGCAGTTTAACCTACCTACAGGGGGCCTATAATTCACCCCTCCACTTT
CASSLTYLQGAYNSPLHF
>-|-|TRBV11-2|TRBJ2-3
TGTGCCAGCAGCTTGACAGGCACAGATACGCAGTATTTT
CASSLTGTDTQYF
>TRBD1|-|TRBV25-1|TRBJ2-1
TGTGCCAGCAGGAAAACCGGGACAGGGGTCAATGAGCAGTTCTTC
CASRKTGTGVNEQFF
>-|-|TRBV6-5|TRBJ2-7
TGTGCCAGCAGCCCTACCCGCGGAGCCTACGAGCAGTACTTC
CASSPTRGAYEQYF
>TRBD1|-|TRBV7-9|TRBJ1-2
TGTGCCAGCAGCTCAGGGGGAAGCTATGGCTACACCTTC
CASSSGGSYGYTF
>TRBD2|-|TRBV7-9|TRBJ2-7
TGTGCCAGCAGCTTAGGCCGACTAGCGACGAGCTACGAGCAGTACTTC
CASSLGRLATSYEQYF
>TRBD1|-|TRBV6-5|TRBJ2-7
TGTGCCAGCAGTTACAACAGGGGAAACAGCTACGAGCAGTACTTC
CASSYNRGNSYEQYF
>TRBD1|once|TRBV29-1|TRBJ2-3
TGCAGCGTTGAAGGAGAGGGGACAGGGGGCCGGGATACGCAGTATTTT
CSVEGEGTGGRDTQYF
>-|-|TRBV5-4|TRBJ1-2
TGTGCCAGCAGCTTGGGCCAGGCCCGCTATGGCTACACCTTC
CASSLGQARYGYTF
>-|-|TRBV7-2|TRBJ1-1
TGTGCCAGCAGTCCAGGGGTAGCAAACACTGAAGCTTTCTTT
CASSPGVANTEAFF
>-|-|TRBV7-2|TRBJ2-5
TGTGCCAGCAGCACCACTAACTTCCAAGAGACCCAGTACTTC
CASSTTNFQETQYF
>TRBD1|once|TRBV7-9|TRBJ1-2
TGTGCCAGCAGCTCCCGGGACAGGGTTAACTATGGCTACACCTTC
CASSSRDRVNYGYTF
>TRBD1|-|TRBV9|TRBJ1-2
TGTGCCAGCAGCGTAGGCCAAGGGGGCTCCTATGTGGGAGGCTACACCTTC
CASSVGQGGSYVGGYTF
>-|-|TRBV5-1|TRBJ2-1
TGCGCCAGCAGCTTTAGCGGTACCTACAATGAGCAGTTCTTC
CASSFSGTYNEQFF
>TRBD1|-|TRBV7-9|TRBJ2-2
TGTGCCAGCAGCTTAGCGCGGACAGGGAAAGGGACCGGGGAGCTGTTTTTT
CASSLARTGKGTGELFF
>TRBD2|-|TRBV12-5|TRBJ2-3
TGTGCTAGTGGGCCCCCCCTCGGGCGGGGGGGCCGCGATACGCAGTATTTT
CASGPPLGRGGRDTQYF
>TRBD1|few|TRBV2|TRBJ2-5
TGTGCCAGCAGTATTCCCGACAGGGCCCAAGAGACCCAGTACTTC
CASSIPDRAQETQYF
>TRBD1|-|TRBV7-6|TRBJ1-5
TGTGCCAGCAGCTCTGAGGGGGGACAGGTCGGTCAGCCCCAGCATTTT
CASSSEGGQVGQPQHF
>TRBD1|-|TRBV10-1|TRBJ2-2
TGCGCCAGCAGTCCGGGACAGGGATCGTACACCGGGGAGCTGTTTTTT
CASSPGQGSYTGELFF
>-|-|TRBV28|TRBJ2-2
TGTGCCAGCAGTTTAGAGACCGGGGAGCTGTTTTTT
CASSLETGELFF
>TRBD2|-|TRBV6-5|TRBJ2-1
TGTGCCAGCAGCCAACTAGCGGGAGGGCGGCATGAGCAGTTCTTC
CASSQLAGGRHEQFF
>TRBD1|few|TRBV5-1|TRBJ1-1
TGCGCCAGCAGCTCCCGACCGGGACAGGGGATGTCTGAAGCTTTCTTT
CASSSRPGQGMSEAFF